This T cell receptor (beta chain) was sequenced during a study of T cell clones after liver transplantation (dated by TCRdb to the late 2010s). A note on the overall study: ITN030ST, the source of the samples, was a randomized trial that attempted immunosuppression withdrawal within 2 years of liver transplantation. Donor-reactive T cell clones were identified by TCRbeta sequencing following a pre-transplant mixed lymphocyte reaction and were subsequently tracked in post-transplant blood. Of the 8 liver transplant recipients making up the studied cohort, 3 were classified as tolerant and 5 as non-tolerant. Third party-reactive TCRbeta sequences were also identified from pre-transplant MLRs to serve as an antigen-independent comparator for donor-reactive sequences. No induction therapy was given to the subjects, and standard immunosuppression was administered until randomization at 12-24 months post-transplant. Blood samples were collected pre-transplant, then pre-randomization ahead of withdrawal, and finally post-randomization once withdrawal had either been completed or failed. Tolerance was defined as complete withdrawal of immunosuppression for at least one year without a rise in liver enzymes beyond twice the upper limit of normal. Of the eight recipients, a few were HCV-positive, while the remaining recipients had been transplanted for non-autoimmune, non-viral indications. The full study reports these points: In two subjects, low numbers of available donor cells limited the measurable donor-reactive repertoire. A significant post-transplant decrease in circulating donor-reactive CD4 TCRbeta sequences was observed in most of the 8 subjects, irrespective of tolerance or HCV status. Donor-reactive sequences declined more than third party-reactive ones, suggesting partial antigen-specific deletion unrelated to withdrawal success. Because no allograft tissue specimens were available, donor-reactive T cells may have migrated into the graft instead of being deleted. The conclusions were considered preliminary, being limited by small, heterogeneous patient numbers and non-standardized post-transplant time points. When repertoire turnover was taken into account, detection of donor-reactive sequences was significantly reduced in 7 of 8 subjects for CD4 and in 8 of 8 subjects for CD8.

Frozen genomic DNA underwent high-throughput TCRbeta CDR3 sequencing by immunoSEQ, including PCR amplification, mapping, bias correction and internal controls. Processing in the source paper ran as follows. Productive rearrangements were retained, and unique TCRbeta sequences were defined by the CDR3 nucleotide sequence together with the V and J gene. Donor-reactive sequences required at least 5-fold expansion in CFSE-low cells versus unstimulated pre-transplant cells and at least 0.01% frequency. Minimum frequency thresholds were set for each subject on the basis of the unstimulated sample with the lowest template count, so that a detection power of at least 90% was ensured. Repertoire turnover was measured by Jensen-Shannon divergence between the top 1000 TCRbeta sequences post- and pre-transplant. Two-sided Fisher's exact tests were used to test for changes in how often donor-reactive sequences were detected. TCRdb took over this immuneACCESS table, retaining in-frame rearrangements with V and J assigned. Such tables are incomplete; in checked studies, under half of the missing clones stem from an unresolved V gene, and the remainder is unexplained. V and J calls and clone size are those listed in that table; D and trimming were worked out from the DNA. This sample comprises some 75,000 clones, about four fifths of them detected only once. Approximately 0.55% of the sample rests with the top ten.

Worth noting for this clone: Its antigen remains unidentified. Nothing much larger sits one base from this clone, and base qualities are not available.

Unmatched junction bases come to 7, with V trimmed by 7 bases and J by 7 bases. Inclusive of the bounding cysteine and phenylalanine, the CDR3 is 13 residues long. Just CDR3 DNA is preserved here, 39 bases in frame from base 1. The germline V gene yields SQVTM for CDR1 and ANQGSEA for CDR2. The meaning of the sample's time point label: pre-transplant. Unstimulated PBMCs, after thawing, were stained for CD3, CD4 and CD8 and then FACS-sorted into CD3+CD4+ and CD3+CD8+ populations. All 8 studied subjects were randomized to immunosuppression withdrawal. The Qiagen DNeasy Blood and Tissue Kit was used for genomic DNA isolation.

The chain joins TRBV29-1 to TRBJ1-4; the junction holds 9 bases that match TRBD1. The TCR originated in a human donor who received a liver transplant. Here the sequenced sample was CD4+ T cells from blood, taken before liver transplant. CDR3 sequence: CSATGGVGEKLFF. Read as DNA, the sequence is TGCAGCGCAACAGGGGGCGTCGGTGAAAAACTGTTTTTT.